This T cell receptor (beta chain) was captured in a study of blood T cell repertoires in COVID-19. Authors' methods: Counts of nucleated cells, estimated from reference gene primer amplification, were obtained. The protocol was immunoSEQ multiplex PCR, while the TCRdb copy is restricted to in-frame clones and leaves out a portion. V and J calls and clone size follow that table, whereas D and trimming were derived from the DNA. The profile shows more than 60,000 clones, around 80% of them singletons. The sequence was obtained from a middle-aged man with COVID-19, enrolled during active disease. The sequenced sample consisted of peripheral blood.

CDR3 sequence reads: CASSQDSGGRQETQYF. CDR3 nucleotide sequence: TGTGCCAGCAGCCAAGATTCCGGGGGGAGGCAAGAGACCCAGTACTTC. The chain carries TRBV3-1 (or the pseudogene TRBV3-2) and TRBJ2-5; 7 bases fit TRBD2. Germline V gives CDR1 LGHDT, CDR2 YNNKEL (reference sequence). The CDR3 is 16 amino acids. The ends lost 0 bases at V and 2 bases at J; junction bases unmatched: 6.